Below are 12 T cell receptor beta chains sequenced from a single sample in a study of T-cell reconstitution after alpha-beta-depleted transplantation in children. Unique molecular identifiers tagged the TCRbeta library. In TCRdb, the PCR reads were re-called with MiXCR into one record per CDR3 protein. This sample has over 200,000 distinct CDR3 sequences; about a tenth occur once, and the top ten carry 28%. Sequenced here: PBMCs, sampled before TCRalphabeta/CD19-depleted stem cell transplant. The origin of the receptors is a child less than two years old with acute myeloid leukemia, due to receive a stem cell transplant.

At least ten counts were recorded for this clonotype. In DNA form, the CDR3 reads TGTGCCAGCAGCGACCCCCGGGACAGTACATTAGCAACTAATGAAAAACTGTTTTTT. Protein sequence: CASSDPRDSTLATNEKLFF. The genes are TRBV25-1 and TRBJ1-4; 7 nucleotides agree with TRBD1. The V and J ends lost 6 bases and 0 bases, in that order; junction bases with no gene match: 16. CDR1 is MGHDK, CDR2 SYGVNS, per germline. The CDR3 consists of 19 residues.

This clonotype was recorded many times. The chain couples TRBV4-2 to TRBJ2-7, with D perhaps TRBD2 (6 bases). Germline values: CDR1 LGHNA, CDR2 YNFKEQ. Trimming stripped 0 bases from V and 0 bases from J, with 9 bases between. The CDR3 covers 15 residues. In DNA, the CDR3 is TGTGCCAGCAGCCAAGATGACGGGAGCTCCTACGAGCAGTACTTC. It specifies CASSQDDGSSYEQYF.

This chain joins TRBV20-1 and TRBJ2-5, with 7 nucleotides matching TRBD2. Germline V gives CDR1 DFQATT, CDR2 SNEGSKA (reference sequence). The junction had 6 bases not matched to a gene; V was cut back by 1 base and J by 4 bases. This CDR3 is built from 14 residues. CDR3 sequence reads: CSARGEGNRETQYF. The CDR3, as DNA: TGCAGTGCTAGAGGGGAGGGCAACCGAGAGACCCAGTACTTC.

This clonotype was recorded many times. V gene TRBV11-2 combines with J gene TRBJ1-4, with TRBD1 identical over 9 bases. V dropped 7 bases and J dropped 5; count of bases not matched to a gene: 8. CDR1 is SGHAT, CDR2 FQNNGV, per germline. The length of the CDR3 is 15 residues. CDR3 DNA: TGTGCCAGCACCCGGGGGGGACAGGGCAATGAAAAACTGTTTTTT. Amino acids: CASTRGGQGNEKLFF.

There are many counts of this clonotype. The V call is TRBV15, the J call TRBJ1-1; D gene unclear. Germline V lookup: CDR1 LNHNV, CDR2 YYDKDF (reference sequence). The CDR3 length is 15 residues. Deletions cut 4 bases from V and 0 bases from J, with 12 bases between. CDR3 sequence (DNA): TGTGCCACCAGCAAGGAGGGCAGTTTGAACACTGAAGCTTTCTTT. Translation: CATSKEGSLNTEAFF. Full variable domain (rest looked up from reference TRBV15 and TRBJ1-1): DAMVIQNPRYQVTQFGKPVTLSCSQTLNHNVMYWYQQKSSQAPKLLFHYYDKDFNNEADTPDNFQSRRPNTSFCFLDIRSPGLGDTAMYLCATSKEGSLNTEAFFGQGTRLTVV.

Ten or more counts support this clonotype. The chain's CDR3 is CASSPPAPGELFF. In DNA, the CDR3 is TGTGCCAGCTCACCACCTGCCCCCGGGGAGCTGTTTTTT. This chain connects TRBV18 to TRBJ2-2; no clear D gene. CDR1 and CDR2 from the germline V gene are KGHSH and LQKENI. This CDR3 has 13 residues. V was shortened by 0 bases and J by 6 bases, with 5 bases between the two germline ends.

In its sample, this clonotype was seen many times. The chain joins TRBV10-2 to TRBJ2-5; 11 nucleotides align to TRBD2. Germline V gene sequence: CDR1 WSHSY, CDR2 SAAADI. The V gene end was trimmed by 8 bases and the J gene end by 5 bases; junction bases not matched to a gene: 4. There are 13 residues in the CDR3. The CDR3: CASGIAGGETQYF. The CDR3 region has the DNA TGCGCCAGCGGAATAGCGGGAGGGGAGACCCAGTACTTC.

This clonotype was detected many times. The V and J genes are TRBV7-3 and TRBJ2-1, with 9 bases that match TRBD2. CDR1 SGHTA and CDR2 FQGTGA come from the germline V gene. V lost 6 bases and J lost 2; bases outside the gene matches: 5. The CDR3 consists of 15 residues. CDR3 bases: TGTGCCAGCAGTCTGCGGGGGGGCCCCTACAATGAGCAGTTCTTC. This translates into CASSLRGGPYNEQFF.

Ten or more counts support this clonotype. The chain carries TRBV12-3 or TRBV12-4 and TRBJ2-2, with D unresolved. The CDR3 consists of 14 residues. The germline V and J ends were trimmed by 2 bases and 1 base, with 5 bases remaining between them. CDR3 coding DNA: TGTGCCAGCAGTTTACAACAGAACACCGGGGAGCTGTTTTTT. It yields the protein CASSLQQNTGELFF.

The CDR3 coding sequence is TGTGCCAGCAGTTTATGGGGACAGGGAGGAGAAAAACTGTTTTTT. This codes for CASSLWGQGGEKLFF. This sequence joins TRBV28 and TRBJ1-4; 9 bases match TRBD1. Germline CDR1 is MDHEN and CDR2 is SYDVKM. CDR3 length: 15 residues. Germline trimming cut 0 bases from V and 8 bases from J; bases unmatched to any gene: 4.

The sample holds many counts of this clonotype. The chain couples TRBV27 to TRBJ1-5; TRBD1 matches 7 bases. Trimming cost V 6 bases and J 0 bases; bases outside gene matches: 5. CDR1 is MNHEY, CDR2 SMNVEV, per germline (reference sequence). CDR3 length: 15 amino acids. The CDR3 nucleotides read TGTGCCAGCAGGAGGGGACAGATTAGCAATCAGCCCCAGCATTTT. It yields the protein CASRRGQISNQPQHF.

Many counts were recorded for this clonotype. The gene calls are TRBV19 and TRBJ2-7, with 8 bases that match TRBD1. Germline CDR1 and CDR2: LNHDA and SQIVND (reference sequence). Unmatched junction bases numbered 6, after V lost 3 bases and J lost 2 bases. This CDR3 spans 15 amino acids. CDR3 sequence: CASSMEGQGTYEQYF. The CDR3 bases are TGTGCCAGTAGTATGGAAGGACAGGGTACCTACGAGCAGTACTTC.